Listed here are 8 T cell receptor beta chains from one sample, sequenced in a study of OX40 agonist ivuxolimab in advanced cancers. To prepare the library, the immunoSEQ multiplex PCR assay was applied. TCRdb mirrors the immuneACCESS table, restricted to in-frame sequences. Some clones are absent from its copies; in checked studies, under half trace to an unresolved V gene, and the reason for the others is unknown. For this sample there are about 150,000 clones; less than 95% appear just once. The ten biggest clones cover approximately 1% of the sample. The sequencing here drew on CD4+ or CD8+ T cells sorted from blood, taken in a trial of the OX40 agonist ivuxolimab. The receptors originated from an adult with an advanced solid tumor such as melanoma, head and neck, liver or kidney cancer.

The chain joins TRBV6-6 to TRBJ2-1; 13 nucleotides line up with TRBD2. CDR1 and CDR2 from the germline V gene are MNHNY and SVGAGI (reference sequence). The CDR3 spans 16 residues. J gave up 8 bases and V 7 bases, and 11 bases lay outside the gene matches. CDR3 coding DNA: TGTGCCAGCACTGGCCCCGGACTAGCGGGAGTGGATGAGCAGTTCTTC. Encoded protein: CASTGPGLAGVDEQFF.

The chain links TRBV15 to TRBJ2-3; no definite D call. The CDR3 totals 17 residues. V was trimmed by 0 bases and J by 0 bases, leaving 13 bases between them. CDR1 is LNHNV and CDR2 is YYDKDF in the germline V gene (reference sequence). Here the CDR3 DNA reads TGTGCCACCAGCAGAGATAGGAGCCCTACTAGCACAGATACGCAGTATTTT. This codes for CATSRDRSPTSTDTQYF.

The chain has TRBV5-4 and TRBJ1-6; TRBD1 is a possible D gene (6 bases). Germline V CDR1 and CDR2: SGHNT, YYREEE (reference sequence). The CDR3 runs to 14 residues. The V end was cut by 0 bases, the J end by 7 bases, with 8 bases between. This CDR3 is CASSLGQGNSPLHF. The CDR3 DNA reads TGTGCCAGCAGCTTGGGGCAGGGGAATTCACCCCTCCACTTT.

This chain connects TRBV6-6 to TRBJ2-7, with 7 bases matching TRBD1. CDR3 length: 15 amino acids. After removal of 5 bases from V and 3 bases from J, the junction contained 10 bases not matched to a gene. Germline CDR1 reads MNHNY; CDR2 reads SVGAGI (reference sequence). Here the CDR3 reads CASSAPDRSSYEQYF. The CDR3 DNA follows: TGTGCCAGCAGTGCGCCGGACAGGTCGAGCTACGAGCAGTACTTC.

The V gene is TRBV5-6, the J gene TRBJ2-2, with D unresolved. There are 16 residues in the CDR3. Germline CDR1 and CDR2: SGHDT and YYEEEE. The V end was cut by 1 base, the J end by 2 bases, with 12 bases between. The CDR3 sequence: CASSLFQVRNTGELFF. The CDR3 nucleotides read TGTGCCAGCAGCTTGTTCCAGGTCCGTAACACCGGGGAGCTGTTTTTT.

The rearrangement links TRBV7-9 to TRBJ2-5, with 11 bases lining up with TRBD1. V trimming: 4 bases; J trimming: 5 bases; junction bases outside the gene matches: 3. Germline V CDR1 and CDR2: SEHNR, FQNEAQ (reference sequence). CDR3 length: 14 amino acids. The CDR3 spells CASSSDRGLETQYF. For the CDR3, the DNA is TGTGCCAGCAGCTCGGACAGGGGGCTGGAGACCCAGTACTTC.

The chain has TRBV6-5 and TRBJ2-2; no firm D call. V was cut by 7 bases and J by 2 bases, with 14 bases left in between. This CDR3 comprises 15 residues. Germline V gene sequence: CDR1 MNHEY, CDR2 SVGAGI. The CDR3 loop reads CASTLQKYNTGELFF. CDR3 nucleotides: TGTGCCAGCACGTTACAGAAATACAACACCGGGGAGCTGTTTTTT.

The V gene is TRBV9, the J gene TRBJ2-1; the match to TRBD2 covers 9 bases. With 0 bases clipped from V and 9 bases from J, the junction kept 7 bases outside the gene matches. CDR1 and CDR2 from the germline V gene are SGDLS and YYNGEE. The CDR3 sequence is 15 residues long. The CDR3 sequence: CASSVELAGDSEQFF. The CDR3 bases are TGTGCCAGCAGCGTAGAATTAGCGGGAGACAGTGAGCAGTTCTTC.